The rows below give T cell receptor beta chains drawn from one sample of a study of cytomegalovirus exposure and HLA in healthy donors. TCRdb keeps only in-frame clones here, not all; method: immunoSEQ multiplex PCR. Of tens of thousands of clones listed, around four fifths are singletons. The sequenced sample was PBMCs. These receptors were collected from a man aged 25 to 45 in good health and CMV-seronegative. Both conserved end residues are part of each CDR3. The order of the fields is CDR3 protein, CDR3 DNA, J gene, clone size, V gene, D gene. D genes are given only for firm matches. Expanded clones get a size class; other rows say once, few or many, or leave the size out.

CDR3 protein: CASSLALGGTLNTEAFF
CDR3 DNA: TGTGCCAGCAGCTTAGCCTTGGGGGGAACGTTGAACACTGAAGCTTTCTTT
J gene: TRBJ1-1
clone size: .
V gene: TRBV7-2
D gene: .

CDR3 protein: CASSLGLAGGKETQYF
CDR3 DNA: TGTGCCAGCAGCTTGGGACTAGCGGGGGGAAAAGAGACCCAGTACTTC
J gene: TRBJ2-5
clone size: few
V gene: TRBV7-9
D gene: TRBD2

CDR3 protein: CASSGQDIYGYTF
CDR3 DNA: TGTGCCAGTTCGGGACAGGATATCTATGGCTACACCTTC
J gene: TRBJ1-2
clone size: .
V gene: TRBV19
D gene: TRBD1

CDR3 protein: CASSLGQPFSPLHF
CDR3 DNA: TGTGCCAGCAGCCTGGGACAGCCATTTTCACCCCTCCACTTT
J gene: TRBJ1-6
clone size: .
V gene: TRBV7-2
D gene: TRBD1

CDR3 protein: CASSQVNNSPLHF
CDR3 DNA: TGCGCCAGCAGCCAAGTAAATAATTCACCCCTCCACTTT
J gene: TRBJ1-6
clone size: once
V gene: TRBV4-1
D gene: .

CDR3 protein: CASSETTAQYF
CDR3 DNA: TGTGCCAGTAGTGAGACAACTGCTCAGTACTTC
J gene: TRBJ2-4
clone size: .
V gene: TRBV19
D gene: .

CDR3 protein: CASSFARDSPLHF
CDR3 DNA: TGTGCCAGCAGCTTCGCCCGGGATTCACCCCTCCACTTT
J gene: TRBJ1-6
clone size: .
V gene: TRBV7-2
D gene: .

CDR3 protein: CASCRGGNYGYTF
CDR3 DNA: TGTGCCAGTTGTAGAGGGGGTAACTATGGCTACACCTTC
J gene: TRBJ1-2
clone size: .
V gene: TRBV19
D gene: .

CDR3 protein: CASRDRNWNTEAFF
CDR3 DNA: TGTGCCAGCCGGGACAGAAATTGGAACACTGAAGCTTTCTTT
J gene: TRBJ1-1
clone size: .
V gene: TRBV25-1
D gene: TRBD1

CDR3 protein: CASRDRVNQPQHF
CDR3 DNA: TGTGCCAGCAGGGACAGGGTTAATCAGCCCCAGCATTTT
J gene: TRBJ1-5
clone size: .
V gene: TRBV6-5
D gene: TRBD1

CDR3 protein: CASSLLTGTTDTQYF
CDR3 DNA: TGTGCCAGCAGCTTACTGACAGGGACGACAGATACGCAGTATTTT
J gene: TRBJ2-3
clone size: .
V gene: TRBV5-5
D gene: TRBD1

CDR3 protein: CAWSALYEQYF
CDR3 DNA: TGTGCCTGGAGTGCCCTTTACGAGCAGTACTTC
J gene: TRBJ2-7
clone size: once
V gene: TRBV30
D gene: .

CDR3 protein: CSVRDRGNTEAFF
CDR3 DNA: TGCAGCGTTCGGGACAGGGGTAACACTGAAGCTTTCTTT
J gene: TRBJ1-1
clone size: .
V gene: TRBV29-1
D gene: TRBD1

CDR3 protein: CASSQWDGGAPGELFF
CDR3 DNA: TGCGCCAGCAGTCAATGGGACGGGGGGGCGCCCGGGGAGCTGTTTTTT
J gene: TRBJ2-2
clone size: .
V gene: TRBV23-1
D gene: TRBD2

CDR3 protein: CASSLSGESSYNEQFF
CDR3 DNA: TGCGCCAGCAGCCTTAGCGGGGAAAGCTCCTACAATGAGCAGTTCTTC
J gene: TRBJ2-1
clone size: .
V gene: TRBV4-1
D gene: TRBD2

CDR3 protein: CASSQTRTKGEAFF
CDR3 DNA: TGCGCCAGCAGCCAGACCCGGACTAAGGGTGAAGCTTTCTTT
J gene: TRBJ1-1
clone size: .
V gene: TRBV4-1
D gene: .

CDR3 protein: CASRDKESTQYF
CDR3 DNA: TGTGCCAGCAGGGATAAGGAGTCTACGCAGTATTTT
J gene: TRBJ2-3
clone size: .
V gene: TRBV7-2
D gene: .

CDR3 protein: CASSAPHGEAFF
CDR3 DNA: TGTGCCAGCAGCGCCCCCCACGGTGAAGCTTTCTTT
J gene: TRBJ1-1
clone size: .
V gene: TRBV9
D gene: .

CDR3 protein: CASSFAGITDTQYF
CDR3 DNA: TGTGCCAGTAGTTTTGCGGGCATCACAGATACGCAGTATTTT
J gene: TRBJ2-3
clone size: .
V gene: TRBV19
D gene: .

CDR3 protein: CASSPRPLGPPNTGELFF
CDR3 DNA: TGTGCCAGCTCACCAAGGCCCCTTGGGCCCCCGAACACCGGGGAGCTGTTTTTT
J gene: TRBJ2-2
clone size: .
V gene: TRBV18
D gene: .

CDR3 protein: CASNGHTEAFF
CDR3 DNA: TGTGCCAGCAATGGCCACACTGAAGCTTTCTTT
J gene: TRBJ1-1
clone size: .
V gene: TRBV2
D gene: .

CDR3 protein: CASSFPGSRTSGSTDTQYF
CDR3 DNA: TGTGCCAGCAGCTTTCCTGGTTCCCGGACTAGCGGAAGCACAGATACGCAGTATTTT
J gene: TRBJ2-3
clone size: .
V gene: TRBV7-9
D gene: TRBD2

CDR3 protein: CASSPSRGSNQPQHF
CDR3 DNA: TGTGCCAGCAGTCCCTCACGGGGGTCCAATCAGCCCCAGCATTTT
J gene: TRBJ1-5
clone size: .
V gene: TRBV27
D gene: .

CDR3 protein: CASSHLGQGNSPLHF
CDR3 DNA: TGCGCCAGCAGCCACCTGGGACAGGGAAATTCACCCCTCCACTTT
J gene: TRBJ1-6
clone size: .
V gene: TRBV4-1
D gene: TRBD1

CDR3 protein: CASSLRGARYEQYF
CDR3 DNA: TGTGCCAGCAGCCTGCGGGGGGCACGCTACGAGCAGTACTTC
J gene: TRBJ2-7
clone size: .
V gene: TRBV13
D gene: TRBD2

CDR3 protein: CASSKQGGNQPQHF
CDR3 DNA: TGTGCCAGCAGTAAACAGGGTGGCAATCAGCCCCAGCATTTT
J gene: TRBJ1-5
clone size: .
V gene: TRBV28
D gene: .

CDR3 protein: CASSSGQVTSDEQYF
CDR3 DNA: TGCGCCAGCAGCTCAGGACAGGTCACGTCTGACGAGCAGTACTTC
J gene: TRBJ2-7
clone size: .
V gene: TRBV5-1
D gene: TRBD1

CDR3 protein: CSVEGRSYTGELFF
CDR3 DNA: TGCAGCGTTGAGGGCAGGTCCTACACCGGGGAGCTGTTTTTT
J gene: TRBJ2-2
clone size: .
V gene: TRBV29-1
D gene: .

CDR3 protein: CASSPDTVYYGYTF
CDR3 DNA: TGTGCCAGCTCACCGGACACAGTTTACTATGGCTACACCTTC
J gene: TRBJ1-2
clone size: .
V gene: TRBV18
D gene: .

CDR3 protein: CASSLGPTLETQYF
CDR3 DNA: TGTGCTAGCAGCTTGGGGCCTACTCTCGAGACCCAGTACTTC
J gene: TRBJ2-5
clone size: .
V gene: TRBV7-7
D gene: .

CDR3 protein: CSVEDRQGRAAYEQYF
CDR3 DNA: TGCAGCGTTGAAGATCGACAGGGGCGGGCTGCCTACGAGCAGTACTTC
J gene: TRBJ2-7
clone size: .
V gene: TRBV29-1
D gene: TRBD1

CDR3 protein: CASSFNTDTQYF
CDR3 DNA: TGTGCCAGCAGCTTTAACACAGATACGCAGTATTTT
J gene: TRBJ2-3
clone size: .
V gene: TRBV5-5
D gene: .

CDR3 protein: CASSERGSNQPQHF
CDR3 DNA: TGTGCCAGCAGTGAAAGGGGTAGCAATCAGCCCCAGCATTTT
J gene: TRBJ1-5
clone size: .
V gene: TRBV6-1
D gene: .

CDR3 protein: CASSSFPLSDSGNTIYF
CDR3 DNA: TGTGCCAGCAGCTCATTCCCTTTATCAGATTCTGGAAACACCATATATTTT
J gene: TRBJ1-3
clone size: medium-sized
V gene: TRBV7-9
D gene: .

CDR3 protein: CASASGGMTDTQYF
CDR3 DNA: TGTGCCAGCGCTTCAGGAGGGATGACAGATACGCAGTATTTT
J gene: TRBJ2-3
clone size: .
V gene: TRBV28
D gene: .

CDR3 protein: CASSPGQGVSGYTF
CDR3 DNA: TGTGCCAGCTCCCCAGGACAGGGGGTATCTGGCTACACCTTC
J gene: TRBJ1-2
clone size: .
V gene: TRBV25-1
D gene: TRBD1

CDR3 protein: CASSYSGGTEAFF
CDR3 DNA: TGTGCCAGCAGTTACTCGGGGGGCACTGAAGCTTTCTTT
J gene: TRBJ1-1
clone size: few
V gene: TRBV6-6
D gene: .

CDR3 protein: CASSFSDRREQFF
CDR3 DNA: TGTGCCAGCAGTTTTAGCGATCGCCGTGAGCAGTTCTTC
J gene: TRBJ2-1
clone size: once
V gene: TRBV2
D gene: .

CDR3 protein: CASSYSGGLGTEAFF
CDR3 DNA: TGTGCCAGCAGTTACTCCGGGGGGCTTGGTACTGAAGCTTTCTTT
J gene: TRBJ1-1
clone size: few
V gene: TRBV6-5
D gene: .

CDR3 protein: CAVSEVRGISNSPLHF
CDR3 DNA: TGTGCCGTCAGTGAGGTTCGGGGGATCAGTAATTCACCCCTCCACTTT
J gene: TRBJ1-6
clone size: .
V gene: TRBV10-3
D gene: .

CDR3 protein: CAISGQGEGVSPLHF
CDR3 DNA: TGTGCCATCAGTGGACAGGGGGAAGGAGTTTCACCCCTCCACTTT
J gene: TRBJ1-6
clone size: .
V gene: TRBV10-3
D gene: TRBD1

CDR3 protein: CASTKQGLYNEQFF
CDR3 DNA: TGTGCCAGCACCAAACAGGGGCTCTACAATGAGCAGTTCTTC
J gene: TRBJ2-1
clone size: few
V gene: TRBV6-5
D gene: TRBD1

CDR3 protein: CASSKQGQRTYNEQFF
CDR3 DNA: TGTGCCAGCAGCAAACAGGGACAGAGGACCTACAATGAGCAGTTCTTC
J gene: TRBJ2-1
clone size: .
V gene: TRBV7-2
D gene: TRBD1

CDR3 protein: CASSSVGQGVYRGYTF
CDR3 DNA: TGTGCCAGCAGCTCAGTCGGGCAGGGTGTTTATCGTGGCTACACCTTC
J gene: TRBJ1-2
clone size: once
V gene: TRBV7-6
D gene: .

CDR3 protein: CASRRTGAGYEKLFF
CDR3 DNA: TGTGCCAGCAGACGGACAGGGGCCGGGTATGAAAAACTGTTTTTT
J gene: TRBJ1-4
clone size: .
V gene: TRBV28
D gene: TRBD1

CDR3 protein: CASSLGTGKETQYF
CDR3 DNA: TGTGCCAGCAGCTTAGGGACAGGGAAAGAGACCCAGTACTTC
J gene: TRBJ2-5
clone size: .
V gene: TRBV11-3
D gene: TRBD1